This T cell receptor (beta chain) was sequenced during a study of T-cell reconstitution after alpha-beta-depleted transplantation in children. V lost 2 bases and J lost 5, with 5 bases in between. Germline V gene data show CDR1 as MNHEY and CDR2 as SVGEGT. This CDR3 is 12 amino acids long. Unique molecular identifiers were incorporated when the TCRbeta library was constructed. Via MiXCR, TCRdb re-called the PCR reads, giving one row per CDR3 protein. Found here are 250,000 or so distinct CDR3 sequences, roughly 25% of them singletons; the top ten hold about 5%. The clonotype originates from a female patient aged 2-9 years who had a stem cell transplant for congenital amegakaryocytic thrombocytopenia, so the T cells may come from the graft donor. This sample comprised PBMCs, mostly from graft donor cells, obtained 360 days after TCRalphabeta/CD19-depleted stem cell transplant. The chain has TRBV6-2 or TRBV6-3 and TRBJ2-3; D gene unclear. In DNA, the CDR3 is TGTGCCAGCAGTTACATGAGAGATACGCAGTATTTT. It translates to CASSYMRDTQYF.